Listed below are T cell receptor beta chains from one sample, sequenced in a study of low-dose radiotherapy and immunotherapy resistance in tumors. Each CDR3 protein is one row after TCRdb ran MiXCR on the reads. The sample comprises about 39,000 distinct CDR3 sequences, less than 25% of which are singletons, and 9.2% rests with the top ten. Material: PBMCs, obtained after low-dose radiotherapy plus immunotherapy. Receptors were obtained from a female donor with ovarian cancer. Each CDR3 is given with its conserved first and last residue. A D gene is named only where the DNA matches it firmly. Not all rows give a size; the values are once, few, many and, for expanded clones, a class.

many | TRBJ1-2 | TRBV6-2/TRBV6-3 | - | CASRSRDSNYGYTF | TGTGCCAGCAGAAGTAGGGATAGTAACTATGGCTACACCTTC
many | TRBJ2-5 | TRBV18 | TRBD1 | CASSPDRGTQYF | TGTGCCAGCTCACCGGACAGGGGGACCCAGTACTTC
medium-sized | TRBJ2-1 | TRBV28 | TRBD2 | CASSFWLAGAGEQFF | TGTGCCAGCAGTTTCTGGCTAGCGGGAGCGGGGGAGCAGTTCTTC
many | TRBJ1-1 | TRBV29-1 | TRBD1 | CSAETGVNGAFF | TGCAGCGCCGAGACAGGGGTTAACGGAGCTTTCTTT
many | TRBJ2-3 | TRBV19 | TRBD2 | CASSIALAGEDTQYF | TGTGCCAGTAGTATCGCACTAGCGGGGGAAGATACGCAGTATTTT
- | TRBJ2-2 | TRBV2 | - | CARDPRELFFF | -
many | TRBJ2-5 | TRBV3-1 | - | CASSQESRALGTQYF | TGTGCCAGCAGCCAAGAGTCCCGGGCATTAGGCACCCAGTACTTC
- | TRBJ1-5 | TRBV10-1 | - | CASSSTEIHNQPQHF | TGCGCCAGCAGCTCGACAGAGATCCACAATCAGCCCCAGCATTTT
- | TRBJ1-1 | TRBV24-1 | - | CATRSTNTEAFF | TGTGCCACCAGATCTACGAACACTGAAGCTTTCTTT
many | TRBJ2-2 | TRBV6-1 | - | CASSENRLNTGELFF | TGTGCCAGCAGTGAGAACAGGCTTAACACCGGGGAGCTGTTTTTT
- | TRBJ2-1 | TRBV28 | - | CASSALREFSNEQFF | TGTGCCAGCAGCGCCCTCCGGGAATTCTCCAATGAGCAGTTCTTC
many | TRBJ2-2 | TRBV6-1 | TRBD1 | CATCQDRETGELFF | TGTGCCACTTGTCAGGACAGGGAAACCGGGGAGCTGTTTTTT
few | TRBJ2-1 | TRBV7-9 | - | CASSNTHGIPGPYNEQFF | TGTGCCAGCAGCAACACTCACGGGATCCCTGGACCCTACAATGAGCAGTTCTTC
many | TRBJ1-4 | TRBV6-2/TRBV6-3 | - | CASSELYEKLFF | TGTGCCAGCAGTGAATTGTATGAAAAACTGTTTTTT
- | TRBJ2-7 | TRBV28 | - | CASGPTAPYEQYF | TGTGCCAGCGGCCCGACGGCACCGTACGAGCAGTACTTC
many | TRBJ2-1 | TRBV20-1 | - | CSAKGPVLDSYNEQFF | TGCAGTGCTAAGGGTCCGGTTCTAGACTCCTACAATGAGCAGTTCTTC
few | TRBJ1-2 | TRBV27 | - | CASWSATTNYGYTF | TGTGCCAGTTGGTCGGCAACCACTAACTATGGCTACACCTTC
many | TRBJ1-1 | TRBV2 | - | CASSEEVLSTEAFF | TGTGCCAGCAGTGAAGAGGTGCTAAGCACTGAAGCTTTCTTT
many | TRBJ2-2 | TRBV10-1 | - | CASSESGRTGELFF | TGCGCCAGCAGTGAGTCGGGGCGAACCGGGGAGCTGTTTTTT
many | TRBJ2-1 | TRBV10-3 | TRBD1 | CAISESRQGSNEQFF | TGTGCCATCAGTGAGTCCCGACAGGGGTCCAATGAGCAGTTCTTC
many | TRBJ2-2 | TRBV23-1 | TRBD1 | CASSQLGTVNTGELFF | TGCGCCAGCAGTCAATTAGGGACAGTGAACACCGGGGAGCTGTTTTTT
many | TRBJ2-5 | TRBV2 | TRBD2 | CASSELAGGEETQYF | TGTGCCAGCAGTGAACTAGCGGGAGGAGAAGAGACCCAGTACTTC
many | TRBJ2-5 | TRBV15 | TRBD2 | CATWSGGPAETQYF | TGTGCCACCTGGAGCGGGGGCCCCGCTGAGACCCAGTACTTC
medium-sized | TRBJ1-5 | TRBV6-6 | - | CASSYPQDVRTGQPQHF | TGTGCCAGCAGTTACCCTCAGGACGTCCGGACCGGGCAGCCCCAGCATTTT
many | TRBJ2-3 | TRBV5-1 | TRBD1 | CASSSSTGAGDTQYF | TGCGCCAGCAGCTCCTCGACAGGGGCAGGTGATACGCAGTATTTT
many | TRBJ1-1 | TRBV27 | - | CASSSGWRTEAFF | TGTGCCAGCAGTTCGGGCTGGAGGACTGAAGCTTTCTTT
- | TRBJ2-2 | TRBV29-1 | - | CSVRDFLNTGELFFF | -
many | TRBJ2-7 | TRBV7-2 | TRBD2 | CASSLSGRQQYF | TGTGCCAGCAGCCTTAGCGGGAGGCAGCAGTACTTC
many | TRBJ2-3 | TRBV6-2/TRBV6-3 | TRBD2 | CASRRAGVVDTQYF | TGTGCCAGCAGAAGGGCGGGAGTGGTGGATACGCAGTATTTT
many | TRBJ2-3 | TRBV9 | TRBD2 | CASSVGGGRQEAQYF | TGTGCCAGCAGCGTTGGCGGGGGGCGGCAGGAGGCGCAGTATTTT
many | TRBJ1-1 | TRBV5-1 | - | CASSLDLQGWGEAFF | TGCGCCAGCAGCTTGGACCTACAGGGTTGGGGTGAAGCTTTCTTT
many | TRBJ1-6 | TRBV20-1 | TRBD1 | CSASGQSGYSPLHF | TGCAGTGCCTCGGGACAGTCGGGTTATTCACCCCTCCACTTT
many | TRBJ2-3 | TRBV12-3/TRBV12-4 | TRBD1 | CASSRTGGPDTQYF | TGTGCCAGCAGCCGGACAGGGGGCCCAGATACGCAGTATTTT